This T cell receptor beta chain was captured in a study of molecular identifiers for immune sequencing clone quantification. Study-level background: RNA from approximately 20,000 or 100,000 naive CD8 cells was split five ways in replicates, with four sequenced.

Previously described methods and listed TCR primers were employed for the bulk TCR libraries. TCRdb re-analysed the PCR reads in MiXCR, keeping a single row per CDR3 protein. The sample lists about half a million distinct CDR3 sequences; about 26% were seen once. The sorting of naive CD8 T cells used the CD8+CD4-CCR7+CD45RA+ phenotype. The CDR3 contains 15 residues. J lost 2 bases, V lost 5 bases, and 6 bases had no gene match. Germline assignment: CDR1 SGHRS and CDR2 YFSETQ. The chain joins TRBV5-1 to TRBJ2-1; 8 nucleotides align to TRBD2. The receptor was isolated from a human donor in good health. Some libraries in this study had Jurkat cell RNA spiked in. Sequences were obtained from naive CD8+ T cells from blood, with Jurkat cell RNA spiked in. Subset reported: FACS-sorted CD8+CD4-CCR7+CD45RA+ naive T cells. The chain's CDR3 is CASSTAGGPYNEQFF. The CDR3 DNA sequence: TGCGCCAGCAGTACCGCGGGGGGTCCCTACAATGAGCAGTTCTTC.